This T cell receptor beta chain was identified in a study of PD-1 blockade in classical Hodgkin lymphoma. The study, taken as a whole, reports: Reports indicated that newly diagnosed patients had lower baseline TCR diversity than healthy donors did. Repertoire differences lack defined causes, possibly disease activity or prior therapy.

The sample's time point: newly diagnosed, previously untreated cHL patient sample. As a comparison, the study used PBMCs from newly diagnosed, untreated classical Hodgkin lymphoma. To note about this clone: Its antigen is still unknown.

Libraries were prepared by immunoSEQ multiplex PCR; TCRdb keeps only in-frame clonotypes and omits some of them. The sample holds roughly 70,000 clones, nearly 95% seen once. This CDR3 has 14 amino acids. Germline V lookup: CDR1 KGHSH, CDR2 LQKENI. With 0 bases removed from V and 1 base from J, the gap between germline ends came to 7 bases. The sample taken for sequencing was peripheral blood mononuclear cells (PBMCs). V and J are TRBV18 and TRBJ2-7; D is tentatively TRBD1 or TRBD2 (5 bases each). This receptor was obtained from a human donor with classical Hodgkin lymphoma. CDR3 amino acids: CASSPPWGSYEQYF. Written as DNA, the CDR3 is TGTGCCAGCTCACCACCGTGGGGGTCCTACGAGCAGTACTTC.